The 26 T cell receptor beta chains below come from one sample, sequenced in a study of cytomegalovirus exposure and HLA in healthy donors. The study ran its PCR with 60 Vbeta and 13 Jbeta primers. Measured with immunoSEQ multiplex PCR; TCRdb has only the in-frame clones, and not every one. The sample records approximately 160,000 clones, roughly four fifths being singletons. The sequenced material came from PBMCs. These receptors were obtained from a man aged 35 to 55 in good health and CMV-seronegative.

CDR3 residues: CASSQGQVARNTIYF. The CDR3 DNA reads TGTGCCAGCAGCCAGGGACAGGTTGCCAGAAACACCATATATTTT. V usage is TRBV2 and J usage is TRBJ1-3; 8 bases agree with TRBD1. This CDR3 has 15 residues. The germline V gene encodes CDR1 SNHLY and CDR2 FYNNEI. V was pared by 6 bases and J by 5 bases, with 9 bases of the junction left unmatched. The whole variable domain, filled in from reference TRBV2 and TRBJ1-3, reads EPEVTQTPSHQVTQMGQEVILRCVPISNHLYFYWYRQILGQKVEFLVSFYNNEISEKSEIFDDQFSVERPDGSNFTLKIRSTKLEDSAMYFCASSQGQVARNTIYFGEGSWLTVV.

CDR3 region: CASSATSGYEQYV. For the CDR3, the DNA is TGTGCCAGTAGTGCGACTAGCGGCTACGAGCAGTACGTC. The chain carries TRBV19 and TRBJ2-7, with 9 bases matching TRBD2. CDR1 and CDR2 from the germline V gene are LNHDA and SQIVND (reference sequence). V gave up 5 bases and J gave up 3 bases; unmatched junction bases: 2. CDR3 length: 13 residues.

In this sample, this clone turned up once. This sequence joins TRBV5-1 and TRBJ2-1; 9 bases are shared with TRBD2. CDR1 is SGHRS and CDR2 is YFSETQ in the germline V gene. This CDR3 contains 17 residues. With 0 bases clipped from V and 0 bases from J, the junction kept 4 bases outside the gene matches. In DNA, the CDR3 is TGCGCCAGCAGCTTGGAGGGCGGGAGGGGCTCCTACAATGAGCAGTTCTTC. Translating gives CASSLEGGRGSYNEQFF.

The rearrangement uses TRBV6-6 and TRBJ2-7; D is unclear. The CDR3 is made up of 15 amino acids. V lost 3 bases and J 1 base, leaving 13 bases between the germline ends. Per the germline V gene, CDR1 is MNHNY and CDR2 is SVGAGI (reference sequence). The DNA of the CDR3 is TGTGCCAGCAGTTATGGCGGAGTATCATCCTACGAGCAGTACGTC. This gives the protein CASSYGGVSSYEQYV.

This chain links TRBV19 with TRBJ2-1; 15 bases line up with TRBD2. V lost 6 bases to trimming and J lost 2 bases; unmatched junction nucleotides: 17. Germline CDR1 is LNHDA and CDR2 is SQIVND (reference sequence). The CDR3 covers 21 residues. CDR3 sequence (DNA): TGTGCCAGTAGCAATCCCAAGACGGGACTAGCGGGAGGCACAACCTACAATGAGCAGTTCTTC. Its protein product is CASSNPKTGLAGGTTYNEQFF.

CDR3 in amino acids: CASSLNRGTNEKLFF. The CDR3 bases are TGTGCCAGCAGTTTAAATAGGGGGACTAATGAAAAACTGTTTTTT. The chain joins TRBV28 to TRBJ1-4, with a possible D match to TRBD1 (6 bases). With 2 bases removed from V and 2 bases from J, the gap between germline ends came to 9 bases. CDR1 is MDHEN, CDR2 SYDVKM, per germline. This CDR3 has 15 residues.

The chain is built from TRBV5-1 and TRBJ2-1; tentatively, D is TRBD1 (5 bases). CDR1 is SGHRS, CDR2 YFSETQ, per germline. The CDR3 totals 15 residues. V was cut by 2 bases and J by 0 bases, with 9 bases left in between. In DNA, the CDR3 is TGCGCCAGCAGCTTTGGGGCGAGCTCCTACAATGAGCAGTTCTTC. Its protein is CASSFGASSYNEQFF.

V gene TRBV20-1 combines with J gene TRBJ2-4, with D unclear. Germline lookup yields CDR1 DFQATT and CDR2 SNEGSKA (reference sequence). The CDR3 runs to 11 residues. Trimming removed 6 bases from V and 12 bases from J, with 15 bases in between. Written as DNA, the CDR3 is TGCAGTGCCCCCCGTTTAGAGAGTCAGTACTTC. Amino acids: CSAPRLESQYF.

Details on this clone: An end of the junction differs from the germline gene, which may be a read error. CDR3 in amino acids: CASSLSSEQYF. CDR3 DNA sequence: TGTGCCAGCAGTTTATCCTCCGAGCAGTACTTC. The chain links TRBV28 to TRBJ2-7; no clear D gene. The CDR3 consists of 11 residues. Germline V CDR1 and CDR2: MDHEN, SYDVKM.

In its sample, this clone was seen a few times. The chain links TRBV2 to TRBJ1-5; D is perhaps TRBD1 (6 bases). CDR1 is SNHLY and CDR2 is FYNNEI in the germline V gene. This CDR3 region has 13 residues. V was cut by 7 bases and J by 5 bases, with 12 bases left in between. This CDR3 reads CASTGQWDQPQHF. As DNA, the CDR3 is TGTGCCAGCACCGGACAGTGGGATCAGCCCCAGCATTTT. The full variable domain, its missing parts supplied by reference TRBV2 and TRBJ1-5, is EPEVTQTPSHQVTQMGQEVILRCVPISNHLYFYWYRQILGQKVEFLVSFYNNEISEKSEIFDDQFSVERPDGSNFTLKIRSTKLEDSAMYFCASTGQWDQPQHFGDGTRLSIL.

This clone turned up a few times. The CDR3 loop reads CASSTGLAGEQYF. Written as DNA, the CDR3 is TGTGCCAGCAGTACAGGACTAGCTGGCGAGCAGTACTTC. The chain recombines TRBV6-6 with TRBJ2-7; 8 bases match TRBD2. CDR1 is MNHNY and CDR2 is SVGAGI in the germline V gene (reference sequence). The CDR3 is 13 amino acids. Trimming at V came to 5 bases and at J to 6 bases, leaving 6 bases not matched to a gene.

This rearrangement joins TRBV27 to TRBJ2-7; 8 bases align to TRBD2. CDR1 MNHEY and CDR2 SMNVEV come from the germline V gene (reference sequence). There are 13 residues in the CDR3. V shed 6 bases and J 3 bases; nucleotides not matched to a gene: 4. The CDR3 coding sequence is TGTGCCAGCAGCCCCGGGGGGGACTACGAGCAGTACTTC. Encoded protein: CASSPGGDYEQYF.

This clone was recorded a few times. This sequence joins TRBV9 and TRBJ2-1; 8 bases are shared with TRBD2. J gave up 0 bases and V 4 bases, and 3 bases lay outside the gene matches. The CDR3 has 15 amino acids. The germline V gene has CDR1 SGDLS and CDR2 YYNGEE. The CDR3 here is CASSTSGSSYNEQFF. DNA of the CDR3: TGTGCCAGCAGCACGAGCGGGAGCTCCTACAATGAGCAGTTCTTC.

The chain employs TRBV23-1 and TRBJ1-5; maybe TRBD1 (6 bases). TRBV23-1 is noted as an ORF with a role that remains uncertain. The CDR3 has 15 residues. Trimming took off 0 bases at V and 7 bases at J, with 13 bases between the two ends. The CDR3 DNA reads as TGCGCCAGCAGTCAATCGCTACAGGGTCGACAGCCCCAGCATTTT. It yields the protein CASSQSLQGRQPQHF.

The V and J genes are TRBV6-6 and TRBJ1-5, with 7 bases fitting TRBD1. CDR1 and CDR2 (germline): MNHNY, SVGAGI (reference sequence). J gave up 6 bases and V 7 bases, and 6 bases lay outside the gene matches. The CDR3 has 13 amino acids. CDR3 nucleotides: TGTGCCAGCACCGACAGGGCCGCTCAGCCCCAGCATTTT. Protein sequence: CASTDRAAQPQHF.

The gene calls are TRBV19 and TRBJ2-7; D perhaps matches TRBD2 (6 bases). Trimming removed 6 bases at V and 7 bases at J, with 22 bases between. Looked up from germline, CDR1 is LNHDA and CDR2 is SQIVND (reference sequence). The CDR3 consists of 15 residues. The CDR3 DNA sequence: TGTGCCAGTAGCCATGGGAGGCGCGCTAGGCGGGAGCAGTACGTC. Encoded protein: CASSHGRRARREQYV.

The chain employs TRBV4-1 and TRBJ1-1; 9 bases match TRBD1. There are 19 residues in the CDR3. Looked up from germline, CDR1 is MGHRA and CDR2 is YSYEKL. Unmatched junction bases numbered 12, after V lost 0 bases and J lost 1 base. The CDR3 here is CASSQECTPGDRENTEAFF. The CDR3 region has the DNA TGCGCCAGCAGCCAAGAATGTACCCCCGGGGACAGGGAGAACACTGAAGCTTTCTTT.

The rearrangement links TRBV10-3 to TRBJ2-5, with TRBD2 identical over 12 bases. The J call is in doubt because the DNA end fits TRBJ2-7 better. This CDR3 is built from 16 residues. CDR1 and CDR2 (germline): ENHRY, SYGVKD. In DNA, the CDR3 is TGTGCCATCAGGCCAGGACTAGCGGGGAGCTCCTACGAGCAGTACTTC. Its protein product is CAIRPGLAGSSYEQYF.

The CDR3 sequence: CATGTSGGGYEQYF. CDR3 nucleotides: TGTGCCACCGGGACTAGCGGGGGAGGCTACGAGCAGTACTTC. The chain employs TRBV15 and TRBJ2-7; TRBD2 matches 14 bases. With 8 bases clipped from V and 3 bases from J, the junction kept 3 bases outside the gene matches. This CDR3 contains 14 residues. Germline V gene sequence: CDR1 LNHNV, CDR2 YYDKDF (reference sequence). Based on the CDR3 plus reference TRBV15 and TRBJ2-7, the full variable domain is DAMVIQNPRYQVTQFGKPVTLSCSQTLNHNVMYWYQQKSSQAPKLLFHYYDKDFNNEADTPDNFQSRRPNTSFCFLDIRSPGLGDTAMYLCATGTSGGGYEQYFGPGTRLTVT.

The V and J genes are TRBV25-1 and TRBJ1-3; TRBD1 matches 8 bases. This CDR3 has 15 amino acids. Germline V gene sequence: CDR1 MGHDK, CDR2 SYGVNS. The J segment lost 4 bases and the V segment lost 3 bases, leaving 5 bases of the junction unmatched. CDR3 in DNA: TGTGCCAGCAGTGAGGACAGGGATGGAGGAAACACCATATATTTT. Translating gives CASSEDRDGGNTIYF.

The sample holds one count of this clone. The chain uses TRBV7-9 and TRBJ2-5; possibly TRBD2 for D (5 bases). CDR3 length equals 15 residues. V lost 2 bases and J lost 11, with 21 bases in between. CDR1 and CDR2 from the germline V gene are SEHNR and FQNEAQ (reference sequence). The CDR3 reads CASSLIGAREWSQYF. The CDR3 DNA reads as TGTGCCAGCAGCTTAATCGGTGCGAGGGAGTGGTCACAGTACTTC.

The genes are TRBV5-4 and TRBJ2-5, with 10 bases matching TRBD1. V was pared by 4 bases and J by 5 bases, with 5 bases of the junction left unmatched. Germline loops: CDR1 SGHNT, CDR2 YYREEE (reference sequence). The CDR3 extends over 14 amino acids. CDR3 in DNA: TGTGCCAGCAGCCCGGACAGGGGGAGGGAGACCCAGTACTTC. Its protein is CASSPDRGRETQYF.

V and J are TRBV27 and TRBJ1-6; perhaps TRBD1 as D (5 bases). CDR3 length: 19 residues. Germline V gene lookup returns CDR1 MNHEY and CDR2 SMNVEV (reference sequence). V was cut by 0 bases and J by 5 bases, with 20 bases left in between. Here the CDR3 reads CASSLSVRLGRLNNSPLHF. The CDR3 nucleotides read TGTGCCAGCAGTTTATCGGTTCGGCTGGGGCGGTTAAATAATTCACCCCTCCACTTT.

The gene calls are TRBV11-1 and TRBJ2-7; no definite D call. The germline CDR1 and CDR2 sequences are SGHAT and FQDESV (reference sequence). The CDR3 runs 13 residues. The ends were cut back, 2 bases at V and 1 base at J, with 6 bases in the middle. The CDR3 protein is CASSLSHSYEQYF. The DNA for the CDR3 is TGTGCCAGCAGCTTAAGCCATTCCTACGAGCAGTACTTC.

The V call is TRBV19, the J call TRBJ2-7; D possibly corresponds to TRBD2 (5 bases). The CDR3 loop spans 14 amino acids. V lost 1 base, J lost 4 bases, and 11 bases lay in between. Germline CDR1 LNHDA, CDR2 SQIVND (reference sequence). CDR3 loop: CASSIAGSWYEQYF. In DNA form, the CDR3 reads TGTGCCAGTAGTATAGCGGGGTCCTGGTACGAGCAGTACTTC.

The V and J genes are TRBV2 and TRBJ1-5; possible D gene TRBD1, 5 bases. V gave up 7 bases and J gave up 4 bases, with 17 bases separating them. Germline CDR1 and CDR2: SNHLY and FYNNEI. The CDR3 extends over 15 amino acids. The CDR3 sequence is CASNSGYIGNQPQHF. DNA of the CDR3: TGTGCCAGCAATTCAGGGTACATAGGGAATCAGCCCCAGCATTTT.